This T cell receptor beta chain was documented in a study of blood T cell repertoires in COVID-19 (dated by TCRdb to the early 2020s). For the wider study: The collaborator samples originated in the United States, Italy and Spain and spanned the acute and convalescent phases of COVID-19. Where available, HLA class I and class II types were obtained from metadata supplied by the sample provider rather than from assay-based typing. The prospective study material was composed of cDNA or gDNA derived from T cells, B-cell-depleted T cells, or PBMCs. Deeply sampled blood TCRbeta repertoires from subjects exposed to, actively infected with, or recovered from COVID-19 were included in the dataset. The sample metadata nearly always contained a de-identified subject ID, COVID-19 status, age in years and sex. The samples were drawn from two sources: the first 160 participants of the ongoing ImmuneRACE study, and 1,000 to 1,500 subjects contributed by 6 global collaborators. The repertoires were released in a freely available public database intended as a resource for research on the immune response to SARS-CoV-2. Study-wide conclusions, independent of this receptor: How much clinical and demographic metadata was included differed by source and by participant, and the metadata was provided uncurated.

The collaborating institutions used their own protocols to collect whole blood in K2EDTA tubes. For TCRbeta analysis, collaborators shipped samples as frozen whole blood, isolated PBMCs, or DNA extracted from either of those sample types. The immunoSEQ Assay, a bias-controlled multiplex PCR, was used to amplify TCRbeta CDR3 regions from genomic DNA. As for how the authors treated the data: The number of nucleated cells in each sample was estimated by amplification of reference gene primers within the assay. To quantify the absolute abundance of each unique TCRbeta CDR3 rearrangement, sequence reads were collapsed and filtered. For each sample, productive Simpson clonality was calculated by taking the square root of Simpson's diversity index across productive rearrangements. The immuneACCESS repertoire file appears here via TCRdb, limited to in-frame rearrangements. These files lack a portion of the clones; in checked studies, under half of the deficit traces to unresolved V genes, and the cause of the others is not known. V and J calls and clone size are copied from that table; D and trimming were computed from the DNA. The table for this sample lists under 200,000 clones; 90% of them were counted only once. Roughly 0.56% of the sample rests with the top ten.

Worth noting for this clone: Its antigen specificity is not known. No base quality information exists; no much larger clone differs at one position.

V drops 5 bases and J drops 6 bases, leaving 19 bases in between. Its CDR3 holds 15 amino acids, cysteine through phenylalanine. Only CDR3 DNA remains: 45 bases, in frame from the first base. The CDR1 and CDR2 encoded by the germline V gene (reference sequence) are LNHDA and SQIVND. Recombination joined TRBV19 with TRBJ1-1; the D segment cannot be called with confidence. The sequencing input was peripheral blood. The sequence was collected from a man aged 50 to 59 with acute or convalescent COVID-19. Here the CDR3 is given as CASSPRSSEIPEAFF. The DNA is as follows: TGTGCCAGTAGTCCCCGTAGCTCGGAGATCCCTGAAGCTTTCTTT.